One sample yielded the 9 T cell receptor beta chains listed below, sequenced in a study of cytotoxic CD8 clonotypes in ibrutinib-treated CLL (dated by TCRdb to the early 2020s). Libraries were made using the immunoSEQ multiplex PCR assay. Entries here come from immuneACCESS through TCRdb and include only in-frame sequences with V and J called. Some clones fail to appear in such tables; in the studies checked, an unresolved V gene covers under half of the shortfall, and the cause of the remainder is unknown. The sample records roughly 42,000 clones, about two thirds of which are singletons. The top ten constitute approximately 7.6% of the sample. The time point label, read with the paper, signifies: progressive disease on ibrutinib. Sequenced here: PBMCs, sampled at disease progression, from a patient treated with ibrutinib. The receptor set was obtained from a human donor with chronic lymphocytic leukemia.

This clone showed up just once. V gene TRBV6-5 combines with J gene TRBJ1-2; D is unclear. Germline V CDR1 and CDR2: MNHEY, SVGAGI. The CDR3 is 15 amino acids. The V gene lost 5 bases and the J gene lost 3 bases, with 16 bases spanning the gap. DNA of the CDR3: TGTGCCAGCAGTCGCACTCCGGGTCCCGACTATGGCTACACCTTC. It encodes CASSRTPGPDYGYTF.

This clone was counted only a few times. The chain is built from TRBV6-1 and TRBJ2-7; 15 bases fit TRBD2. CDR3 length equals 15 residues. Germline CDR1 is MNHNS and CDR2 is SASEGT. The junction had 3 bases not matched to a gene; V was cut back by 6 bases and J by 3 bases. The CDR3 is CASSGLAGGVYEQYF. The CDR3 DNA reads TGTGCCAGCAGCGGACTAGCGGGAGGGGTCTACGAGCAGTACTTC.

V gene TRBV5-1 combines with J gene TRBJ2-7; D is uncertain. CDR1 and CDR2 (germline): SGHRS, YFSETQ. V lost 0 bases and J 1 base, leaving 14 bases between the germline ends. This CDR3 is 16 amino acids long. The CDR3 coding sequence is TGCGCCAGCAGCTTGGTGTTTAGTCCTACGTCCTACGAGCAGTACTTC. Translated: CASSLVFSPTSYEQYF.

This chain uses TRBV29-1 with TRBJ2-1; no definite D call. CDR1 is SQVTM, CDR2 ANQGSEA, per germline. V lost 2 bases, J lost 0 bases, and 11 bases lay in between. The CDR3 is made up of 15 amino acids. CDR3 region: CSVEKGASSYNEQFF. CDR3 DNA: TGCAGCGTTGAAAAGGGCGCGAGCTCCTACAATGAGCAGTTCTTC.

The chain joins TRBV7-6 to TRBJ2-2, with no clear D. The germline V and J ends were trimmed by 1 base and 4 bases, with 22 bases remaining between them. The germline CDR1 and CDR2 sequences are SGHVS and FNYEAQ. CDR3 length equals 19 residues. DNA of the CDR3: TGTGCCAGCAGCTTAGAACCCAGGACCGCATCAATTCCCACCGGGGAGCTGTTTTTT. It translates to CASSLEPRTASIPTGELFF.

In DNA form, the CDR3 reads TGTGCCAGCAGTCCCTCCCGGGTGGTGACGCAGTATTTT. Encoded protein: CASSPSRVVTQYF. The V gene is TRBV27, the J gene TRBJ2-3; D not resolved. Germline-derived CDR1 and CDR2 are MNHEY and SMNVEV (reference sequence). V lost 5 bases, J lost 9 bases, and 15 bases lay in between. This CDR3 spans 13 amino acids.

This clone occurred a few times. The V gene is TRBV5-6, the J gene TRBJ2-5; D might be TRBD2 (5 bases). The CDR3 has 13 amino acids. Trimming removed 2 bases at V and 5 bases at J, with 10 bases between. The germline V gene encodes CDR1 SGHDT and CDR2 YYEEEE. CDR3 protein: CASSFERRETQYF. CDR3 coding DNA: TGTGCCAGCAGCTTTGAGAGGAGGGAGACCCAGTACTTC.

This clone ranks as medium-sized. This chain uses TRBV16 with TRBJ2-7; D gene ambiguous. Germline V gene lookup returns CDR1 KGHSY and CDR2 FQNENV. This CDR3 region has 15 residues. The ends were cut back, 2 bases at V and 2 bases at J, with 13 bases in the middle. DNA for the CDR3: TGTGCCAGCAGCCAAGATATAGGAGCCCCCTACGAGCAGTACTTC. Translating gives CASSQDIGAPYEQYF.

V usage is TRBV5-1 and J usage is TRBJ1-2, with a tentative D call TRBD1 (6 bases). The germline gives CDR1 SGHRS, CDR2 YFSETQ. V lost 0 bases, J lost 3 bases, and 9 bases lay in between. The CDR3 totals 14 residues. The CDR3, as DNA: TGCGCCAGCAGCTTGGGGGACATCCACTATGGCTACACCTTC. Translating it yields CASSLGDIHYGYTF.